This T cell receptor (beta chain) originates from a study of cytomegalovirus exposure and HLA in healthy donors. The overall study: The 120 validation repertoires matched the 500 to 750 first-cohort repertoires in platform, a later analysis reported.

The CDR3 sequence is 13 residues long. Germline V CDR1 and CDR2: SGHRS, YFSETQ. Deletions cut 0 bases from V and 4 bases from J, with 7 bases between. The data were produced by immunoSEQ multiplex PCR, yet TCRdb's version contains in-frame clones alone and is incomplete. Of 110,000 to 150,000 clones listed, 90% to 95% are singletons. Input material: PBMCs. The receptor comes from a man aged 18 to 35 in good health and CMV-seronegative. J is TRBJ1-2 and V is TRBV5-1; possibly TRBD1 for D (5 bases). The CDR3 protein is CASSLDRSYGYTF. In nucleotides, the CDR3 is TGCGCCAGCAGCTTGGACAGGTCCTATGGCTACACCTTC.